A single sample is the source of the 17 T cell receptor beta chains below, sequenced in a study of a mutant IDH1 vaccine in newly diagnosed glioma. Measured with immunoSEQ multiplex PCR; TCRdb has only the in-frame clones, and not every one. This sample has roughly 84,000 clones; roughly four fifths occur once, and the top ten carry roughly 5%. Time point defined: baseline, week 1 (first vaccination visit). Regarding treatment: pre-vaccination baseline after standard-of-care therapy. The material was PBMCs, obtained from a glioma patient treated with radiotherapy, temozolomide or both. The receptors were sampled from a middle-aged man with glioma. Some clones in this sample may be carry-over from other donors' samples.

V is TRBV19 and J is TRBJ1-2, with D uncertain. There are 12 residues in the CDR3. Germline assignment: CDR1 LNHDA and CDR2 SQIVND (reference sequence). Trimming cost V 3 bases and J 8 bases, with 10 bases left between them. CDR3 sequence reads: CASSISSRGYTF. For the CDR3, the DNA is TGTGCCAGTAGTATTTCTTCGCGGGGCTACACCTTC. Drawing the rest from reference TRBV19 and TRBJ1-2, the complete variable domain is DGGITQSPKYLFRKEGQNVTLSCEQNLNHDAMYWYRQDPGQGLRLIYYSQIVNDFQKGDIAEGYSVSREKKESFPLTVTSAQKNPTAFYLCASSISSRGYTFGSGTRLTVV.

The chain joins TRBV18 to TRBJ1-2; TRBD1 matches at 8 bases. The V and J ends lost 0 bases and 4 bases, in that order; junction bases with no gene match: 1. The CDR3 extends over 14 amino acids. In germline, CDR1 is KGHSH, CDR2 LQKENI. The CDR3 loop is CASSPPDRGYGYTF. The CDR3 nucleotides are TGTGCCAGCTCACCACCTGACAGGGGCTATGGCTACACCTTC.

The rearrangement links TRBV5-6 to TRBJ1-6, with D perhaps TRBD1 (6 bases). The germline V gene encodes CDR1 SGHDT and CDR2 YYEEEE. The V end lost 4 bases, the J end lost 7 bases, and 15 bases lay between the germline ends. CDR3 length: 15 amino acids. The CDR3 protein is CASSTLDSPNSPLHF. The CDR3, as DNA: TGTGCCAGCAGCACATTGGACAGCCCAAATTCACCCCTCCACTTT.

This clone appeared a few times. The V gene is TRBV29-1, the J gene TRBJ1-2, with unresolved D. Germline V gives CDR1 SQVTM, CDR2 ANQGSEA. Trimming stripped 4 bases from V and 6 bases from J, with 12 bases between. The CDR3 is 12 residues long. The CDR3 loop reads CSVVPPGDGYTF. As DNA, the CDR3 is TGCAGCGTTGTTCCCCCCGGGGATGGCTACACCTTC.

The chain is built from TRBV30 and TRBJ2-3, with D unresolved. The CDR3 contains 12 residues. The germline CDR1 and CDR2 sequences are GTSNPN and SVGIG (reference sequence). Trimming removed 8 bases at V and 3 bases at J, with 12 bases between. The CDR3 DNA is TGTGCCCTAGGGTCCTTAACAGATACGCAGTATTTT. Protein product: CALGSLTDTQYF.

CDR3 coding DNA: TGCGCCAGCAGTCCGATAGGGCAGGGGCTCCACGGCTACACCTTC. It yields the protein CASSPIGQGLHGYTF. The genes are TRBV4-1 and TRBJ1-2; D perhaps matches TRBD1 (6 bases). This CDR3 has 15 residues. Trimming stripped 6 bases from V and 8 bases from J, with 22 bases between. In germline, CDR1 is MGHRA, CDR2 YSYEKL.

A few counts support this clone. The V call is TRBV4-1, the J call TRBJ2-5; 10 nucleotides match TRBD1. Germline V gene data show CDR1 as MGHRA and CDR2 as YSYEKL. J was trimmed by 5 bases and V by 5 bases; bases with no gene match: 8. The CDR3 length is 15 residues. The CDR3 coding sequence is TGCGCCAGCAGCTGGGACAGGGGCCCTCGGGAGACCCAGTACTTC. Translated: CASSWDRGPRETQYF.

The chain is built from TRBV7-9 and TRBJ1-2; D not certain. Germline V gene sequence: CDR1 SEHNR, CDR2 FQNEAQ (reference sequence). Trimming took 3 bases from V and 6 from J, leaving 11 bases between them. The CDR3 is 13 amino acids. The CDR3 here is CASSFVQYHGYTF. The CDR3 region has the DNA TGTGCCAGCAGCTTTGTACAGTACCATGGCTACACCTTC.

The V gene is TRBV29-1, the J gene TRBJ1-2; no reliable D call. Trimming cost V 0 bases and J 2 bases, with 7 bases left between them. Germline CDR1 and CDR2: SQVTM and ANQGSEA. This CDR3 region has 13 residues. The CDR3 protein is CSVEDDKNYGYTF. CDR3 DNA: TGCAGCGTTGAAGACGATAAGAACTATGGCTACACCTTC. Filled out from reference TRBV29-1 and TRBJ1-2, the complete variable domain reads SAVISQKPSRDICQRGTSLTIQCQVDSQVTMMFWYRQQPGQSLTLIATANQGSEATYESGFVIDKFPISRPNLTFSTLTVSNMSPEDSSIYLCSVEDDKNYGYTFGSGTRLTVV.

V is TRBV4-2 and J is TRBJ2-5, with 9 nucleotides matching TRBD2. The CDR3 extends over 16 amino acids. CDR1 LGHNA and CDR2 YNFKEQ come from the germline V gene. V shed 0 bases and J 6 bases; nucleotides not matched to a gene: 8. CDR3 sequence: CASSQEGSGGLKTQYF. For the CDR3, the DNA is TGTGCCAGCAGCCAAGAGGGAAGCGGGGGGCTGAAGACCCAGTACTTC.

The chain recombines TRBV7-8 with TRBJ1-1, with D hard to call. With 7 bases removed from V and 0 bases from J, the gap between germline ends came to 15 bases. Germline CDR1 reads SGHVS; CDR2 reads FQNEAQ. CDR3 length: 15 residues. CDR3: CASTIPGRMNTEAFF. The CDR3 DNA reads as TGTGCCAGCACCATTCCGGGAAGGATGAACACTGAAGCTTTCTTT.

The V call is TRBV27, the J call TRBJ2-7, with 9 bases lining up with TRBD2. Germline V lookup: CDR1 MNHEY, CDR2 SMNVEV (reference sequence). The CDR3 is 14 amino acids. Trimming at V came to 3 bases and at J to 2 bases, leaving 2 bases not matched to a gene. Here the CDR3 DNA reads TGTGCCAGCAGTTTTGGCGGGGGGGCCTACGAGCAGTACTTC. Its protein product is CASSFGGGAYEQYF.

There are a few counts of this clone. The chain is built from TRBV2 and TRBJ1-1; TRBD1 agrees at 7 bases. The germline CDR1 and CDR2 sequences are SNHLY and FYNNEI. The CDR3 contains 16 residues. V lost 8 bases and J lost 0; bases outside the gene matches: 12. The CDR3 reads CASEQVDRLMNTEAFF. CDR3 coding DNA: TGTGCCAGCGAACAAGTGGACAGGCTTATGAACACTGAAGCTTTCTTT.

This chain connects TRBV4-2 to TRBJ2-5; 10 bases are a match to TRBD1. J gave up 5 bases and V 2 bases, and 5 bases lay outside the gene matches. Per the germline V gene, CDR1 is LGHNA and CDR2 is YNFKEQ. The CDR3 sequence is 15 residues long. CDR3 sequence reads: CASSQSTGGGETQYF. DNA for the CDR3: TGTGCCAGCAGCCAATCGACAGGGGGCGGTGAGACCCAGTACTTC.

The genes are TRBV7-9 and TRBJ1-1; D is undetermined. The CDR3 sequence is 14 residues long. Germline CDR1 is SEHNR and CDR2 is FQNEAQ (reference sequence). V lost 2 bases and J 2 bases, leaving 9 bases between the germline ends. CDR3 sequence (DNA): TGTGCCAGCAGCTTAACAGTAACCAACACTGAAGCTTTCTTT. It codes for CASSLTVTNTEAFF.

The chain combines TRBV2 with TRBJ2-1; TRBD1 matches 8 bases. The germline CDR1 and CDR2 sequences are SNHLY and FYNNEI. The trim removed 6 bases at V and 15 bases at J, leaving 10 bases unmatched. The CDR3 has 12 amino acids. The CDR3 here is CASRKDQGARFF. The CDR3 coding sequence is TGTGCCAGCAGGAAGGACCAGGGGGCTCGGTTCTTC.

This chain uses TRBV11-2 with TRBJ2-3; D unresolved. V was clipped by 7 bases and J by 11 bases, with 28 bases between them. Germline loops: CDR1 SGHAT, CDR2 FQNNGV. The CDR3 runs 16 residues. DNA of the CDR3: TGTGCCAGCATCCATTCGGCCCCCGGACGGGCTGGGGAGCAGTATTTT. Its translation is CASIHSAPGRAGEQYF.